These T cell receptor beta chains were read from a single sample in a study of blood T cell repertoires in COVID-19. The data were produced by immunoSEQ multiplex PCR, yet TCRdb's version contains in-frame clones alone and is incomplete. The sample has fewer than 250,000 clones; 86% are singletons. Input material: PBMCs or T cells enriched from blood (not recorded which). Receptor source: a woman aged 50 to 65 who had recovered from COVID-19. Both conserved end residues are part of each CDR3. D genes are given only for firm matches. The listing skips clone size in some rows; elsewhere it reads once, few, many or a size class.

V gene	D gene	J gene	clone size	CDR3 DNA	CDR3 protein
TRBV9	TRBD1	TRBJ1-3	once	TGTGCCAGCAGCGTGGGACAGGGGGTGTCTTTCTCTGGAAACACCATATATTTT	CASSVGQGVSFSGNTIYF
TRBV24-1	.	TRBJ2-1	.	TGTGCCACCAGTGAGGCAGACTTTACCTACAATGAGCAGTTCTTC	CATSEADFTYNEQFF
TRBV10-2	.	TRBJ2-1	.	TGCGCCAGCAGTGGAGACGGGGTCAATGAGCAGTTCTTC	CASSGDGVNEQFF
TRBV5-5	.	TRBJ1-6	few	TGTGCCAGCAGCCACCACCGTATCGGGAATTCACCCCTCCACTTT	CASSHHRIGNSPLHF
TRBV6-5	TRBD1	TRBJ2-4	.	TGTGCCACCGGGCGACAGGGGGCAAGGAACATTCAGTACTTC	CATGRQGARNIQYF
TRBV25-1	TRBD1	TRBJ1-5	.	TGTGCCAGTTCGGGACAGGGCATCCAGCCCCAGCATTTT	CASSGQGIQPQHF
TRBV2	.	TRBJ2-4	.	TGTGCCAGCAAAATGAGGGCCTTAGCCAAAAACATTCAGTACTTC	CASKMRALAKNIQYF
TRBV6-6	TRBD1	TRBJ1-1	.	TGTGCCAGTAGTTATTATGCGGGACAGAGTGAAGCTTTCTTT	CASSYYAGQSEAFF
TRBV19	.	TRBJ2-7	.	TGTGCCAGTAGTATTTCGGGCGGGTTTTACGAGCAGTACTTC	CASSISGGFYEQYF
TRBV28	.	TRBJ1-2	once	TGTGCCAGCAGTTTATCCCCAGGGGCTCCGTATGGCTACACCTTC	CASSLSPGAPYGYTF
TRBV7-2	TRBD2	TRBJ2-2	once	TGTGCCAGCAGCTTTTATCAGCGGGGAAACACCGGGGAGCTGTTTTTT	CASSFYQRGNTGELFF
TRBV5-1	TRBD1	TRBJ2-4	.	TGCGCCAGCTCCTTACCTCCGGGACAGGGGTACAACATTCAGTACTTC	CASSLPPGQGYNIQYF
TRBV12-3/TRBV12-4	.	TRBJ1-2	.	TGTGCCAGCAGTTGGAGGCCCAGGGGCTACACCTTC	CASSWRPRGYTF
TRBV11-2	.	TRBJ2-3	few	TGTGCCAGCAGCCGCGGTAGCTCGGGGGTTGGGGGAGGAACGCAGTATTTT	CASSRGSSGVGGGTQYF
TRBV7-8	.	TRBJ2-7	once	TGTGCCAGCAGCTTAGCGGCGACAGGTTCCTACGAGCAGTACTTC	CASSLAATGSYEQYF
TRBV4-2	.	TRBJ1-2	.	TGTGCCAGCAGCCAAGATCTGACCCGTTTCGGGGGCTACACCTTC	CASSQDLTRFGGYTF
TRBV6-2/TRBV6-3	.	TRBJ2-3	.	TGTGCCAGCAGTTACACGCGGGATCCACGCACAGATACGCAGTATTTT	CASSYTRDPRTDTQYF
TRBV15	.	TRBJ2-5	few	TGTGCCACCAGCAGAGTTAGTAAGGCAGGAGGAGAGACCCAGTACTTC	CATSRVSKAGGETQYF
TRBV11-3	.	TRBJ2-7	.	TGTGCCAGCAGCCCCCCAGGGCAGCAGGACGAGCAGTACTTC	CASSPPGQQDEQYF
TRBV6-2/TRBV6-3	TRBD2	TRBJ2-7	once	TGTGCCAGCACCCCCATTGGGACTAGCGAGCAGTACTTC	CASTPIGTSEQYF
TRBV11-2	TRBD1	TRBJ2-5	.	TGTGCCAGCAGCACCCGGACAGGGATTGCAGAGACCCAGTACTTC	CASSTRTGIAETQYF
TRBV6-5	.	TRBJ1-5	.	TGTGCCAGCAGTCGGGGACGGGACTCCCGGCCCCAGCATTTT	CASSRGRDSRPQHF
TRBV2	TRBD1	TRBJ1-1	.	TGTGCCAGCAGAGGGGACAGGGGCACTGAAGCTTTCTTT	CASRGDRGTEAFF
TRBV2	.	TRBJ2-7	.	TGTGCCAGCAGATATAACGAGCAGTACTTC	CASRYNEQYF
TRBV7-2	.	TRBJ2-7	.	TGTGCCAGCAGCTTAGGGTCGGGACAAGCTTCCTACGAGCAGTACTTC	CASSLGSGQASYEQYF
TRBV13	.	TRBJ2-2	.	TGTGCCAGCAGCTTATGGGGGGAGGTCGGCACCGGGGAGCTGTTTTTT	CASSLWGEVGTGELFF